This T cell receptor beta chain was sequenced for a study of blood T cell repertoires in COVID-19. Across the study: From T cells, B-cell-depleted T cells, or PBMCs came the material, which was cDNA or gDNA.

The CDR3 sequence is 16 residues long. Looked up from germline, CDR1 is LGHDT and CDR2 is YNNKEL (reference sequence). The V and J ends lost 1 base and 9 bases respectively, with 19 bases between them. The protocol was immunoSEQ multiplex PCR, while the TCRdb copy is restricted to in-frame clones and leaves out a portion. The sample comprises some 170,000 clones, roughly 88% of which are singletons, and roughly 15% rests with the top ten. Either two negative PCRs, clearance, or symptom resolution qualified Cohort 3 donors as recovered. The clonotype was recovered from a man aged 50-59 years who had recovered from COVID-19. The chain recombines TRBV3-1 (or the pseudogene TRBV3-2) with TRBJ2-1; the D gene is possibly TRBD1 (6 bases). The specimen sequenced was PBMCs or T cells enriched from blood (not recorded which). The CDR3 loop is CASSQVTGFATGEQFF. The CDR3 bases are TGTGCCAGCAGCCAAGTCACAGGGTTTGCTACGGGTGAGCAGTTCTTC.